A selection of T cell receptor beta chains follows, all from one sample in a study of Graves' ophthalmopathy and Graves' hyperthyroidism. In TCRdb, the multiplex PCR reads were re-called with MiXCR into one record per CDR3 protein. The data contain more than 550,000 distinct CDR3 sequences, under 50% of them singletons. Sequenced sample: peripheral blood. Receptors originate from an adult man with Graves' ophthalmopathy. The CDR3 runs from the conserved cysteine through the conserved F or W. A D gene is named only where the DNA matches it firmly. A row's size may be missing; if present it is once, few, many or a size class.

TRBV10-2	TRBJ1-5	many	NA	CASSAGTARPQHF	TGTGCCAGCAGTGCTGGGACGGCGAGGCCCCAGCATTTT
TRBV12-3/TRBV12-4	TRBJ1-1	many	NA	CASWGENTEAFF	TGTGCCTCCTGGGGGGAGAACACTGAAGCTTTCTTT
TRBV10-3	TRBJ1-6	few	NA	CASSYFGKVRGSPLHF	TGTGCCAGCAGTTATTTTGGCAAGGTTCGGGGTTCACCCCTCCACTTT
TRBV30	TRBJ1-3	NA	NA	CACTGLENTIYF	TGTGCCTGTACAGGGTTGGAAAACACCATATATTTT
TRBV6-5	TRBJ1-4	few	TRBD1	CASSYKGASNEKLFF	TGTGCCAGCAGTTACAAGGGGGCATCTAATGAAAAACTGTTTTTT
TRBV29-1	TRBJ1-5	NA	NA	CSVGQAGVTETQHF	TGCAGCGTTGGGCAAGCGGGAGTCACAGAGACCCAGCATTTT
TRBV4-1	TRBJ2-7	few	NA	CASSQVPSTYEQYF	TGCGCCAGCAGCCAAGTTCCCAGTACCTACGAGCAGTACTTC
TRBV10-2	TRBJ2-7	NA	NA	CASSPPQGRGADEQYF	TGTGCCAGCTCACCACCGCAAGGCAGGGGGGCTGACGAGCAGTACTTC
TRBV10-3	TRBJ2-7	many	NA	CAISESYRAGYEQYF	TGTGCCATCAGTGAGTCATACAGGGCAGGCTACGAGCAGTACTTC
TRBV10-3	TRBJ1-2	once	NA	CAISAGRTHGYTF	TGTGCCATCAGTGCCGGGCGCACCCATGGCTACACCTTC
TRBV29-1	TRBJ2-7	NA	TRBD2	CSSLAGRDEQYF	TGCAGCAGTTTAGCGGGGAGAGACGAGCAGTACTTC
TRBV6-5	TRBJ1-1	NA	TRBD1	CASSYQGAVNAEAFF	TGTGCCAGCAGTTATCAGGGGGCGGTTAACGCTGAAGCTTTCTTT
TRBV4-3	TRBJ1-5	few	NA	CASSQGWAGHLINQPQHF	TGCGCCAGCAGCCAAGGATGGGCAGGACACCTAATAAATCAGCCCCAGCATTTT
TRBV2	TRBJ2-7	many	NA	CASSGWPRLTEQYF	TGTGCCAGCAGTGGTTGGCCGCGTCTGACCGAGCAGTACTTC
TRBV7-9	TRBJ2-5	many	NA	CAHTASEDSRQETQYF	TGTGCCCATACCGCGTCAGAAGACAGCCGACAAGAGACCCAGTACTTC
TRBV10-3	TRBJ1-1	few	NA	CASSYLDTRNTEAFF	TGTGCCAGCAGTTACTTGGACACGCGGAATACTGAAGCTTTCTTT
TRBV7-2	TRBJ1-5	NA	NA	CASNLGGRMDQPQHF	TGTGCCAGCAACTTGGGGGGGCGAATGGATCAGCCCCAGCATTTT